Listed here is a single TCR beta chain. Antigen specificity is unknown. The data belong to a study of cytomegalovirus exposure and HLA in healthy donors. Overall study findings and caveats: The study designated 150 to 200 TCR beta chains cytomegalovirus-associated. In vitro testing confirmed a few CMV-associated chains as specific for CMV antigens.

PCR used 60 Vbeta primers and 13 Jbeta primers. Study processing details: The count from a later analysis was 65 million to 90 million unique TCR beta chains, 9 million to 12 million of them shared. Assay used: immunoSEQ multiplex PCR; TCRdb lists only in-frame clones, some missing. V and J calls and clone size are given by that table; D and trimming were obtained from the DNA. This sample has about 140,000 clones, with just under 90% found just once. V was shortened by 4 bases and J by 0 bases, with 9 bases between the two germline ends. The CDR3 runs 14 residues. Germline V lookup: CDR1 MNHEY, CDR2 SVGAGI.

Sequencing was done on a sample of PBMCs. The rearrangement links TRBV6-5 to TRBJ1-1; D remains ambiguous. This receptor was taken from a woman aged 25 to 45 in good health and CMV-seronegative. CDR3 coding DNA: TGTGCCAGCAGTTTCTATTATCTGAACACTGAAGCTTTCTTT. Its translation: CASSFYYLNTEAFF.